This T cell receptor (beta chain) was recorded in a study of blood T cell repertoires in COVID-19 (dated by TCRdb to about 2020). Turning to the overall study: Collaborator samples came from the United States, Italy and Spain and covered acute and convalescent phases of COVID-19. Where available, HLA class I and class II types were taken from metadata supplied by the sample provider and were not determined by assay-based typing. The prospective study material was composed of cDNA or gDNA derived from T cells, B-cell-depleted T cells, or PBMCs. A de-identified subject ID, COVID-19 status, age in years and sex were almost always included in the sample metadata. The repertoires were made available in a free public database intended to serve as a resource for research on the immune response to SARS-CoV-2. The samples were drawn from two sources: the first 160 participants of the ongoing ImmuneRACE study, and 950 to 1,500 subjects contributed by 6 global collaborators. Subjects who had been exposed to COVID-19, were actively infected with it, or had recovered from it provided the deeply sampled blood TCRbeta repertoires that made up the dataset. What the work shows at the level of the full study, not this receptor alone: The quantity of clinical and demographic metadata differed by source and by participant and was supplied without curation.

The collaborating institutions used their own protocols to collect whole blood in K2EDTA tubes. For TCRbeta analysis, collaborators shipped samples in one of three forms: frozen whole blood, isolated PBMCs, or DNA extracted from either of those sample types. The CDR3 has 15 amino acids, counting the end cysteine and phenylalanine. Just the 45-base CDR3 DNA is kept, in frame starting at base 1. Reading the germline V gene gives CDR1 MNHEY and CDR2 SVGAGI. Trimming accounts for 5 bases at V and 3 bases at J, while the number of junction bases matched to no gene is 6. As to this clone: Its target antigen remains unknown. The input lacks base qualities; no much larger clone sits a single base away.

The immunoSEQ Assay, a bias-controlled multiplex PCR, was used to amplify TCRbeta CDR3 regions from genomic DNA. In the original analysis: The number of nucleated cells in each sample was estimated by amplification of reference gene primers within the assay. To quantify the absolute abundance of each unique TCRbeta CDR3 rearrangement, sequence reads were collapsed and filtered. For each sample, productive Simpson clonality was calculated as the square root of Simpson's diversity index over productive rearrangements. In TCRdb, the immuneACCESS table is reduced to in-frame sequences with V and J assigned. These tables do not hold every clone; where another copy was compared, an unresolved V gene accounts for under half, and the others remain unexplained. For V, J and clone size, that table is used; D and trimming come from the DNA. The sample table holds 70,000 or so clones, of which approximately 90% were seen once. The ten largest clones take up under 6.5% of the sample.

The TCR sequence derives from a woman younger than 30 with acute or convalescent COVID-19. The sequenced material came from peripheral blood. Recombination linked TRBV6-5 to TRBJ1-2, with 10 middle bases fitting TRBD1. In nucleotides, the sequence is TGTGCCAGCAGTCCAGGACAGGGGGTTCACTATGGCTACACCTTC. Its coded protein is CASSPGQGVHYGYTF.